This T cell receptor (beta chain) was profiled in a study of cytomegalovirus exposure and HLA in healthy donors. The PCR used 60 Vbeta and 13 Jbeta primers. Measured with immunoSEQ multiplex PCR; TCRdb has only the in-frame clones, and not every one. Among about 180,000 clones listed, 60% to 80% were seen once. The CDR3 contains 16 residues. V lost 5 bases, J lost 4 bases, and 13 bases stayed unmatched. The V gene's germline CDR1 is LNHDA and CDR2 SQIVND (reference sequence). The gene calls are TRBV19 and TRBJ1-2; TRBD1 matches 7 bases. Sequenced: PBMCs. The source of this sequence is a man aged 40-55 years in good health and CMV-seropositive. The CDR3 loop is CASSRQGKGIAYGYTF. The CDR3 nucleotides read TGTGCCAGTAGTCGACAGGGTAAGGGGATAGCCTATGGCTACACCTTC.